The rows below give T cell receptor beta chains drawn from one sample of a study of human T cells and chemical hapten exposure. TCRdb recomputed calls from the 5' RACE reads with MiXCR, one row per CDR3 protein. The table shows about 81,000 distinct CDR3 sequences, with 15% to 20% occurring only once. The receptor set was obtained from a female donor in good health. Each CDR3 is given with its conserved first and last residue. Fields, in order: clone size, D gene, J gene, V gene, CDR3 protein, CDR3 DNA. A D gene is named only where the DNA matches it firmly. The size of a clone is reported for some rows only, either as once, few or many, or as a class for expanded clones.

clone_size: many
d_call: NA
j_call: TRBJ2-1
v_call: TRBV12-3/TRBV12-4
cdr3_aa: CASSPMAGANEQFF
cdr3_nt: TGTGCCAGCAGTCCGATGGCCGGTGCGAATGAGCAGTTCTTC

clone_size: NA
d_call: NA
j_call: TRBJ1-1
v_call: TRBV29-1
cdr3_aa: CSVEGMARRTEAFF
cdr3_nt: TGCAGCGTTGAGGGGATGGCAAGGAGGACTGAAGCTTTCTTT

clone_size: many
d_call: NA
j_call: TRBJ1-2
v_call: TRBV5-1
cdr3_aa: CASSLRGLDGYTF
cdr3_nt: TGCGCCAGCAGCTTGAGAGGGTTAGATGGCTACACCTTC

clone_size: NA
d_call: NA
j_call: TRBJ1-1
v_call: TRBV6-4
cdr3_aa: CASSEQENTEAFF
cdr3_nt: TGTGCCAGCAGTGAACAGGAGAACACTGAAGCTTTCTTT

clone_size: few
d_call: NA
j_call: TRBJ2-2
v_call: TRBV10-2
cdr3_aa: CASSGWGLNTGELFF
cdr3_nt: TGCGCCAGCAGTGGATGGGGTCTGAACACCGGGGAGCTGTTTTTT

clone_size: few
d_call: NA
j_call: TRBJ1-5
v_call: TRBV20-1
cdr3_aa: CSARSGPDNQPQHF
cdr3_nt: TGCAGTGCCCGCTCGGGACCCGACAATCAGCCCCAGCATTTT

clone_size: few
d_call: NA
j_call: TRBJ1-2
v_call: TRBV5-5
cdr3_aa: CASSLSRTVGRGYTF
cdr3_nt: TGTGCCAGCAGCTTGAGTCGGACAGTCGGACGGGGCTACACCTTC

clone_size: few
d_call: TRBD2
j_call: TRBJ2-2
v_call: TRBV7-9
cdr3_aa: CASSPRVAGPNTGELFF
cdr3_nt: TGTGCCAGCAGCCCCAGGGTAGCGGGGCCCAACACCGGGGAGCTGTTTTTT

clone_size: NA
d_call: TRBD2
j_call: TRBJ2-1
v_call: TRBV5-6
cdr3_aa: CASSVLAGGPHEQFF
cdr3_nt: TGTGCCAGCAGCGTACTAGCGGGAGGGCCACATGAGCAGTTCTTC

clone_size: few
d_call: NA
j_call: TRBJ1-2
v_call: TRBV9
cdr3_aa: CASSLPNYGYTF
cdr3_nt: TGTGCCAGCAGCCTCCCTAACTATGGCTACACCTTC

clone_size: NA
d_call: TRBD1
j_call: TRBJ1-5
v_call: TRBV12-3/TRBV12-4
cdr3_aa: CASSLGQGGKNQPQHF
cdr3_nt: TGTGCCAGCAGTTTGGGACAGGGTGGGAAAAATCAGCCCCAGCATTTT

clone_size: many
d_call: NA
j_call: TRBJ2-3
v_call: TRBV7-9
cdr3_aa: CASSSPRQNTDTQYF
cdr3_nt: TGTGCCAGCAGCTCCCCCAGACAGAACACAGATACGCAGTATTTT

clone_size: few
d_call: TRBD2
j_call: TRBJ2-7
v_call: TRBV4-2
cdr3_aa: CASSPRTSGGFEQYF
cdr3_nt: TGTGCCAGCAGCCCCAGGACTAGCGGGGGGTTCGAGCAGTACTTC

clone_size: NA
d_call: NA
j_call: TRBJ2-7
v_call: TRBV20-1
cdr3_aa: CSASGLRAYEQYF
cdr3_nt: TGCAGTGCTAGTGGGCTAAGGGCCTACGAGCAGTACTTC

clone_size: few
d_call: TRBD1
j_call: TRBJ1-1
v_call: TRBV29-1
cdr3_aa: CSAFGQATMNTEAFF
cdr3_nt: TGCAGCGCATTCGGACAGGCCACGATGAACACTGAAGCTTTCTTT

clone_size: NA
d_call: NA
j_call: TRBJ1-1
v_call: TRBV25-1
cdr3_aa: CASTLNTEAFF
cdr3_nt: TGTGCCAGCACGCTGAACACTGAAGCTTTCTTT

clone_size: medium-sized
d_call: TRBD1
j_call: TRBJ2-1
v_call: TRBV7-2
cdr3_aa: CASSFTGQMTIEQFF
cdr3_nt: TGTGCCAGCAGCTTTACGGGACAGATGACAATTGAGCAGTTCTTC

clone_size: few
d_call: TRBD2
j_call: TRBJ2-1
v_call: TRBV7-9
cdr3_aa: CASSLVAREGGEQFF
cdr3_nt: TGTGCCAGCAGCTTAGTTGCGCGGGAGGGCGGTGAGCAGTTCTTC

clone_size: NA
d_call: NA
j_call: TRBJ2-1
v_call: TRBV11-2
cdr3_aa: CASSLAPSSYNEQFF
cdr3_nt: TGTGCCAGCAGCTTAGCTCCGAGCTCCTACAATGAGCAGTTCTTC

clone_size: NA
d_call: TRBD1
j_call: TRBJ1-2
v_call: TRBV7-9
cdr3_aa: CASTIPHRGGYGYTF
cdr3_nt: TGTGCCAGCACGATACCCCACAGGGGTGGCTATGGCTACACCTTC

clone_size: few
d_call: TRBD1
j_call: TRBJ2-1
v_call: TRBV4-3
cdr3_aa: CASSPTGGDNNEQFF
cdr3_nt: TGCGCCAGCAGCCCGACAGGGGGGGACAACAATGAGCAGTTCTTC

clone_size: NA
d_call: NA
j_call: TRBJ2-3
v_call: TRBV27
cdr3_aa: CATGEGGTDTQYF
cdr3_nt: TGTGCCACGGGGGAAGGGGGCACAGATACGCAGTATTTT

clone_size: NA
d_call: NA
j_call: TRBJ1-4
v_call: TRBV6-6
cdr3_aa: CASKTDGPPNEKLFF
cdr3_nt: TGTGCCAGCAAAACCGACGGGCCCCCAAATGAAAAACTGTTTTTT

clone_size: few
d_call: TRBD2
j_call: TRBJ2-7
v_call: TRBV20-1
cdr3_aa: CSAAEGGASYEQYF
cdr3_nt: TGCAGTGCGGCAGAGGGAGGGGCGTCCTACGAGCAGTACTTC

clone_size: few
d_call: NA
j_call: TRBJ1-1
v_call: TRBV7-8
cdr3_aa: CASSLAYGNTEAFF
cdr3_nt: TGTGCCAGCAGCTTAGCGTACGGGAACACTGAAGCTTTCTTT

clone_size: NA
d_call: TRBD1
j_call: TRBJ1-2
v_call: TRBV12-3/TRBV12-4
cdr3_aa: CASSLGQGNYGYTF
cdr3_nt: TGTGCCAGCAGTTTAGGACAGGGGAACTATGGCTACACCTTC

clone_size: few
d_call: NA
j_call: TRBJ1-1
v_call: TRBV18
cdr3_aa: CASSPEWGTEAFF
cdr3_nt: TGTGCCAGCTCACCAGAATGGGGGACTGAAGCTTTCTTT

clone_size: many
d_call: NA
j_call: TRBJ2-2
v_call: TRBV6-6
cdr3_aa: CASSYSVQNTGELFF
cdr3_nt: TGTGCCAGCAGTTACTCGGTTCAGAACACCGGGGAGCTGTTTTTT

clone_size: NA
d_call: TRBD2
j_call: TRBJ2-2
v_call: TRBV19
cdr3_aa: CASIGGSGTGELFF
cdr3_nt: TGTGCCAGTATTGGCGGGAGTGGCACCGGGGAGCTGTTTTTT

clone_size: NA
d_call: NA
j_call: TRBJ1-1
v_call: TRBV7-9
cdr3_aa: CASSFSDITEAFF
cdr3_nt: TGTGCCAGCAGCTTTTCCGACATCACTGAAGCTTTCTTT

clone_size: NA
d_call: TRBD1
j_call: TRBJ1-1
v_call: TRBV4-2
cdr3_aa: CASSENRDSEAFF
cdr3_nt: TGTGCCAGTAGCGAAAATCGGGACAGTGAAGCTTTCTTT

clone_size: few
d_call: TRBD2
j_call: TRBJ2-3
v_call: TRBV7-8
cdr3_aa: CASSLRREGGDTQYF
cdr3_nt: TGTGCCAGCAGCTTAAGACGGGAGGGTGGAGATACGCAGTATTTT

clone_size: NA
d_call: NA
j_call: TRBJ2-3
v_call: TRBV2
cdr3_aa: CATSRGSTDTQYF
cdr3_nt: TGTGCCACCAGCAGGGGATCCACAGATACGCAGTATTTT

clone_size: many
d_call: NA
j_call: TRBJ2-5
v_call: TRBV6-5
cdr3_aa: CASSLSRETQYF
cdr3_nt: TGTGCCAGCAGCCTTTCCAGAGAGACCCAGTACTTC

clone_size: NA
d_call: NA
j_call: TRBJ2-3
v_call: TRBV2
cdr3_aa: CASSPESTDTQYF
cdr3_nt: TGTGCCAGCAGCCCAGAGAGCACAGATACGCAGTATTTT

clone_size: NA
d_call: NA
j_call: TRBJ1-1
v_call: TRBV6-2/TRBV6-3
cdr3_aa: CASNPTGNTEAFF
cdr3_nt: TGTGCCAGCAATCCAACAGGGAACACTGAAGCTTTCTTT

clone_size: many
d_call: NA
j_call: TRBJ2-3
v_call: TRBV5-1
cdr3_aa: CASSYGDTQYF
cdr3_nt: TGCGCCAGCAGCTACGGGGATACGCAGTATTTT

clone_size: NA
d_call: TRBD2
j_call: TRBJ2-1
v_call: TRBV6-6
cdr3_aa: CASLGLAGGGEQFF
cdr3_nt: TGTGCCAGCCTCGGACTAGCGGGAGGTGGTGAGCAGTTCTTC

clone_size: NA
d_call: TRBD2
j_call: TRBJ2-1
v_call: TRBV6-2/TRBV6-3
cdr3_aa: CASLAGVGDEQFF
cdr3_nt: TGTGCCAGCCTAGCGGGAGTTGGTGATGAGCAGTTCTTC

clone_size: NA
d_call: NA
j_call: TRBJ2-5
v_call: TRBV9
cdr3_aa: CASSVDPGPKAQYF
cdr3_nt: TGTGCCAGCAGCGTAGATCCGGGACCTAAGGCCCAGTACTTC

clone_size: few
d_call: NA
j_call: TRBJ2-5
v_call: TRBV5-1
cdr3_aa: CASSLMSRGGQETQYF
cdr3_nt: TGCGCCAGCAGCTTGATGTCCAGGGGCGGCCAAGAGACCCAGTACTTC

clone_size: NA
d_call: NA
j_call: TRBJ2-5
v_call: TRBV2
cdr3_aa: CASSDGSGKTQYF
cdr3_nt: TGTGCCAGCAGTGACGGGTCGGGGAAGACCCAGTACTTC

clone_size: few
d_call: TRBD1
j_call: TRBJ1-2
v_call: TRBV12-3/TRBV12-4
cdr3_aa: CASSSQGARGYTF
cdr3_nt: TGTGCCAGCAGTTCCCAGGGGGCGCGGGGCTACACCTTC